These T cell receptor beta chains were read from a single sample in a study of HIV-infected patients and healthy controls. TCRdb re-derived calls from the 5' RACE reads in MiXCR, one entry per CDR3 protein. The sample includes 13,000 to 15,000 distinct CDR3 sequences, 7.5% to 10% of them seen just once. The specimen was blood. The receptors were gathered from an adult in good health. CDR3s include the opening cysteine and the closing phenylalanine or tryptophan. A D gene is named only where the DNA matches it firmly. For some rows the clone size is stated as once, few or many, or as a class when expanded; others skip it.

D: TRBD1; size: -; V: TRBV12-3/TRBV12-4; length: 14; J: TRBJ2-7; DNA: TGTGCCAGCAGTTTCGACGACAGGGTCTACGAGCAGTACTTC; CDR3: CASSFDDRVYEQYF
D: -; size: many; V: TRBV20-1; length: 15; J: TRBJ2-1; DNA: TGCAGTGCTAGAGATCGCATATCCTCCTACAATGAGCAGTTCTTC; CDR3: CSARDRISSYNEQFF
D: TRBD1; size: many; V: TRBV20-1; length: 14; J: TRBJ2-3; DNA: TGCAGTGCTGCCCGGGACAGGGGTTCAGATACGCAGTATTTT; CDR3: CSAARDRGSDTQYF
D: -; size: medium-sized; V: TRBV20-1; length: 14; J: TRBJ1-1; DNA: TGCAGTGCTAGAGATCAGGAGGGTTTCACTGAAGCTTTCTTT; CDR3: CSARDQEGFTEAFF
D: -; size: -; V: TRBV27; length: 14; J: TRBJ2-4; DNA: TGTGCCAGCAGTTTGGGGCAGGCCAAAAACATTCAGTACTTC; CDR3: CASSLGQAKNIQYF
D: -; size: many; V: TRBV28; length: 17; J: TRBJ2-2; DNA: TGTGCCAGCAGTTTAACGGGGACCCGGGGAAGCACCGGGGAGCTGTTTTTT; CDR3: CASSLTGTRGSTGELFF
D: -; size: -; V: TRBV13; length: 12; J: TRBJ2-3; DNA: TGTGCCAGCAGCTTAGGCACAGATACGCAGTATTTT; CDR3: CASSLGTDTQYF
D: -; size: medium-sized; V: TRBV20-1; length: 14; J: TRBJ1-1; DNA: TGCAGTGCTAGGCGGGGGGGTAGGGACACTGAAGCTTTCTTT; CDR3: CSARRGGRDTEAFF
D: TRBD1; size: -; V: TRBV2; length: 16; J: TRBJ2-3; DNA: TGTGCCAGCAGTGGCCGGGTACAGGGGAGTGGCGATACGCAGTATTTT; CDR3: CASSGRVQGSGDTQYF
D: -; size: few; V: TRBV7-9; length: 14; J: TRBJ2-7; DNA: TGTGCCAGCGGGGGGACAGCTAGCTCCTACGAGCAGTACTTC; CDR3: CASGGTASSYEQYF
D: -; size: many; V: TRBV20-1; length: 15; J: TRBJ1-1; DNA: TGCAGTGCTAGACCCCTCAGAATAATGAACACTGAAGCTTTCTTT; CDR3: CSARPLRIMNTEAFF
D: TRBD1; size: many; V: TRBV20-1; length: 10; J: TRBJ1-4; DNA: TGCAGTGCCGGGACAGGGGCACTGTTTTTT; CDR3: CSAGTGALFF
D: TRBD2; size: many; V: TRBV5-1; length: 19; J: TRBJ2-7; DNA: TGCGCCAGCAGCTTCCGACTTAGCGGGAGGGCCGAGTTATCCTACGAGCAGTACTTC; CDR3: CASSFRLSGRAELSYEQYF
D: -; size: few; V: TRBV9; length: 13; J: TRBJ2-1; DNA: TGTGCCAGCAGCGCCCCCCCGAACAATGAGCAGTTCTTC; CDR3: CASSAPPNNEQFF
D: -; size: medium-sized; V: TRBV3-1; length: 17; J: TRBJ2-2; DNA: TGTGCCAGCAGCCGGCGGTCAGCGTCCGTGAACACCGGGGAGCTGTTTTTT; CDR3: CASSRRSASVNTGELFF
D: -; size: many; V: TRBV7-9; length: 15; J: TRBJ1-4; DNA: TGTGCCAGCAGCCGTCCGGGACTAATGAATGAAAAACTGTTTTTT; CDR3: CASSRPGLMNEKLFF
D: -; size: many; V: TRBV5-4; length: 13; J: TRBJ2-5; DNA: TGTGCCAGCAGCTCGGGCCCCCAAGAGACCCAGTACTTC; CDR3: CASSSGPQETQYF
D: -; size: many; V: TRBV7-2; length: 14; J: TRBJ2-5; DNA: TGTGCCAGCAGCCCCCCCCCAGGGTTGGAGACCCAGTACTTC; CDR3: CASSPPPGLETQYF
D: -; size: many; V: TRBV4-2; length: 16; J: TRBJ2-3; DNA: TGTGCCAGCAGCCAAGATCCGGGAGCTAGCACAGATACGCAGTATTTT; CDR3: CASSQDPGASTDTQYF
D: TRBD1; size: few; V: TRBV2; length: 16; J: TRBJ1-5; DNA: TGTGCCAGCAGTGTTGGACAGGACTATAGCAATCAGCCCCAGCATTTT; CDR3: CASSVGQDYSNQPQHF
D: -; size: many; V: TRBV25-1; length: 12; J: TRBJ2-5; DNA: TGTGCCAGCAGTGATGAGGGAGAGACCCAGTACTTC; CDR3: CASSDEGETQYF
D: TRBD2; size: many; V: TRBV4-2; length: 16; J: TRBJ2-5; DNA: TGTGCCAGCAGCCAAGATAGTACTAGCGGACGTGGGACCCAGTACTTC; CDR3: CASSQDSTSGRGTQYF
D: -; size: -; V: TRBV18; length: 13; J: TRBJ2-5; DNA: TGTGCCAGCTCACCACCCCATAAAGAGACCCAGTACTTC; CDR3: CASSPPHKETQYF
D: -; size: many; V: TRBV12-3/TRBV12-4; length: 12; J: TRBJ1-2; DNA: TGTGCCAGCAGCCCCGTCGGCTATGGCTACACCTTC; CDR3: CASSPVGYGYTF
D: TRBD2; size: -; V: TRBV18; length: 17; J: TRBJ2-7; DNA: TGTGCCAGCTCAATACTAGCGGGAGGGCCAAACGTTTACGAGCAGTACTTC; CDR3: CASSILAGGPNVYEQYF
D: -; size: medium-sized; V: TRBV29-1; length: 12; J: TRBJ1-1; DNA: TGCAGCGGGGGCAAACCGAACACTGAAGCTTTCTTT; CDR3: CSGGKPNTEAFF
D: -; size: medium-sized; V: TRBV12-3/TRBV12-4; length: 15; J: TRBJ2-7; DNA: TGTGCCAGCAGTTTGGGCGGTGGACTTGCCTACGAGCAGTACTTC; CDR3: CASSLGGGLAYEQYF
D: -; size: medium-sized; V: TRBV2; length: 14; J: TRBJ1-1; DNA: TGTGCCAGCAGGGGACGCGGGCAGCCCACTGAAGCTTTCTTT; CDR3: CASRGRGQPTEAFF
D: -; size: many; V: TRBV7-2; length: 14; J: TRBJ2-3; DNA: TGTGCCAGCAGCTCCCCCAGCAGCACAGATACGCAGTATTTT; CDR3: CASSSPSSTDTQYF
D: -; size: many; V: TRBV6-2/TRBV6-3; length: 16; J: TRBJ2-1; DNA: TGTGCCAGCAGTTACTGGGCTAGCGACAACTACAATGAGCAGTTCTTC; CDR3: CASSYWASDNYNEQFF
D: TRBD2; size: many; V: TRBV7-9; length: 20; J: TRBJ2-1; DNA: TGTGCCAGCAGCTTATCACTGCCTTCCACGATAGCGGGGGCCTACAATGAGCAGTTCTTC; CDR3: CASSLSLPSTIAGAYNEQFF